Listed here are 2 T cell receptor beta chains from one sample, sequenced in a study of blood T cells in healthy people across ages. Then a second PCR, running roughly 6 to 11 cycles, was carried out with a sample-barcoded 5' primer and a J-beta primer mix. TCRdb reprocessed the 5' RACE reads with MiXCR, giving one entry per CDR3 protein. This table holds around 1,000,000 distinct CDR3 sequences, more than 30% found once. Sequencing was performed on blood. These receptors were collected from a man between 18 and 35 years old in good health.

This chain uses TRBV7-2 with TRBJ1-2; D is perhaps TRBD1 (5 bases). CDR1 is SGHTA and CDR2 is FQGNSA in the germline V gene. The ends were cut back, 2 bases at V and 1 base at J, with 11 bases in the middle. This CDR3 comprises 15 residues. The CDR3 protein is CASSLSRALNYGYTF. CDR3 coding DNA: TGTGCCAGCAGCTTAAGCAGGGCCCTTAACTATGGCTACACCTTC.

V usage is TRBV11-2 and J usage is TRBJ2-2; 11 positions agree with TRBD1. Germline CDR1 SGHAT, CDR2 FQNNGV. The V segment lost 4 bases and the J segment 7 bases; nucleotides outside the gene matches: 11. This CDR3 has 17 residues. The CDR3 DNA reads TGTGCCAGCAGCTCAGGACCGGGACAGGGGGGAATCGGGGAGCTGTTTTTT. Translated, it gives CASSSGPGQGGIGELFF.